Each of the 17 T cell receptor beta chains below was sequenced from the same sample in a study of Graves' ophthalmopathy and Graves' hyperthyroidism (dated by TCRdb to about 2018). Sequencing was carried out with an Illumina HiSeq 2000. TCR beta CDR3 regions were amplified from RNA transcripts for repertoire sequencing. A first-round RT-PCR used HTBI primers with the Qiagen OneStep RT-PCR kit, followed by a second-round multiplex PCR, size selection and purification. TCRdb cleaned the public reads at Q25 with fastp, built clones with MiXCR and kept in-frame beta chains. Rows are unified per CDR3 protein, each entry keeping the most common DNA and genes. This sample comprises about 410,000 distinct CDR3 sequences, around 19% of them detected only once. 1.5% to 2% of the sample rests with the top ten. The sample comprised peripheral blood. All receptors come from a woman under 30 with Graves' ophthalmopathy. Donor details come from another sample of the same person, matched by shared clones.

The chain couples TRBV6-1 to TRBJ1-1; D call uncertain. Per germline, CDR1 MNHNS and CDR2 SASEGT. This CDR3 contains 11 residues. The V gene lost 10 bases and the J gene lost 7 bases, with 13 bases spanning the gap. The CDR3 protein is CATLPSSEAFF. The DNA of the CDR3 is TGTGCCACCCTCCCCTCGAGTGAAGCTTTCTTT.

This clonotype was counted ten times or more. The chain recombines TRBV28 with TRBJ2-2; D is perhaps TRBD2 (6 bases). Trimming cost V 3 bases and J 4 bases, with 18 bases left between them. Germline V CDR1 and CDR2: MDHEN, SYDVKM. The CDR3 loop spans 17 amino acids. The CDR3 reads CASSLVLLEEGTGELFF. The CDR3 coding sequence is TGTGCCAGCAGTTTGGTTCTTTTGGAGGAGGGCACCGGGGAGCTGTTTTTT.

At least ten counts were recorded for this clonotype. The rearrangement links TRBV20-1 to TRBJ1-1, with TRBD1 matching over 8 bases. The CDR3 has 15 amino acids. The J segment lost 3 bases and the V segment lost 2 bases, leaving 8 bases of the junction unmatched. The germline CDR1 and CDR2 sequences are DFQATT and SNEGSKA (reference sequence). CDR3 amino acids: CSARLGQAFYTEAFF. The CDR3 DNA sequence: TGCAGTGCTAGATTGGGACAGGCGTTTTACACTGAAGCTTTCTTT.

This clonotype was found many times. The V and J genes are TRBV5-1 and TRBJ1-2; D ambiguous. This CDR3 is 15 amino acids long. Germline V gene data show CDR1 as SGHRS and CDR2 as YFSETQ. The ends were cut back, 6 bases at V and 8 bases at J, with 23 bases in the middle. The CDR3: CASTALGQGIGGYTF. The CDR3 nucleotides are TGCGCCAGCACGGCTCTTGGGCAAGGGATAGGAGGCTACACCTTC.

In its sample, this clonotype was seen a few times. CDR3 in DNA: TGTGCCAGCTCACCAAACCAGGGATCTGAAGCTTTCTTT. It yields the protein CASSPNQGSEAFF. The chain uses TRBV18 and TRBJ1-1; D is possibly TRBD1 (5 bases). The CDR3 extends over 13 amino acids. Trimming took 2 bases from V and 6 from J, leaving 10 bases between them. CDR1 KGHSH and CDR2 LQKENI come from the germline V gene.

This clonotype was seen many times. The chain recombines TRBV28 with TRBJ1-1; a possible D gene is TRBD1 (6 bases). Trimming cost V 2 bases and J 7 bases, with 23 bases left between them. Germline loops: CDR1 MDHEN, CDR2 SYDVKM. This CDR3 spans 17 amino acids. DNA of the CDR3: TGTGCCAGCAGTTTAGGTGCGGGGACAATATCAATGGGTGAAGCTTTCTTT. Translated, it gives CASSLGAGTISMGEAFF.

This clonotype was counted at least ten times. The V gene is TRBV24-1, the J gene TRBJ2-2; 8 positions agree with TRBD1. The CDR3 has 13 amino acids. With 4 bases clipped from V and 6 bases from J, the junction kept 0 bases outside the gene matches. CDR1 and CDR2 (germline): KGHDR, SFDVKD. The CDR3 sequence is CATSDRGPGELFF. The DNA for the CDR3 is TGTGCCACCAGTGACAGGGGGCCCGGGGAGCTGTTTTTT.

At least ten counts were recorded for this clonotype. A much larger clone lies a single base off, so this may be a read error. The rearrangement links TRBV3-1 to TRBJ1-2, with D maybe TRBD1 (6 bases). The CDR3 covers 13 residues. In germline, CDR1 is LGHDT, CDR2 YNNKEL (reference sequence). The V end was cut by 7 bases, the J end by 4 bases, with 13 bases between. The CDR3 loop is CASTLGGLYGYTF. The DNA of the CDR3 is TGTGCCAGCACCCTCGGGGGCCTCTATGGCTACACCTTC.

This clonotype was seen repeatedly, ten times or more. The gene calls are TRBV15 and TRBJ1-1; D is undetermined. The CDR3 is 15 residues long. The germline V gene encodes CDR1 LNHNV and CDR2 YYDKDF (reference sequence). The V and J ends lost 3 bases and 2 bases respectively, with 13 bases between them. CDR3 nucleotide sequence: TGTGCCACCAGCAGGGTTCCAGGCTCTAACACTGAAGCTTTCTTT. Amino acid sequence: CATSRVPGSNTEAFF.

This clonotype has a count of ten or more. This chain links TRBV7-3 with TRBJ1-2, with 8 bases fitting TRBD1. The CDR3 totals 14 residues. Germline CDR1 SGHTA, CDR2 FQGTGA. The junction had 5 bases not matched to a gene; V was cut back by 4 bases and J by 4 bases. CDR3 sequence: CASSSGQASYGYTF. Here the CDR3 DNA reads TGTGCCAGCAGCTCGGGACAGGCCTCCTATGGCTACACCTTC.

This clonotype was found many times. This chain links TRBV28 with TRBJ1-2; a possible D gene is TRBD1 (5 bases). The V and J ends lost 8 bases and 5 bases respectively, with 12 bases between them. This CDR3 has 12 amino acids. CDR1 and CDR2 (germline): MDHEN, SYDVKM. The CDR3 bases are TGTGCCAGCGCTAGGGGTGGGTATGGCTACACCTTC. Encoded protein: CASARGGYGYTF.

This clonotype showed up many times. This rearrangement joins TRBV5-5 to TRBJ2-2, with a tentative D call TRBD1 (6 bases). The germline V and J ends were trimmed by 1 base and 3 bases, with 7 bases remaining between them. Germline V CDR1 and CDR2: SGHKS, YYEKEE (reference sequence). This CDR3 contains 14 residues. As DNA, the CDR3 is TGTGCCAGCAGCTTGTCAGGGGACACCGGGGAGCTGTTTTTT. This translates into CASSLSGDTGELFF.

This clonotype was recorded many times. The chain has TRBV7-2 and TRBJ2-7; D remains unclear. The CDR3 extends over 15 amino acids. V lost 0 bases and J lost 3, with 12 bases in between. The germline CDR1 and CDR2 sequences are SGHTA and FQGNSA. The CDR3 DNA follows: TGTGCCAGCAGCTTAGCCCGGACCAATCTCTACGAGCAGTACTTC. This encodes CASSLARTNLYEQYF.

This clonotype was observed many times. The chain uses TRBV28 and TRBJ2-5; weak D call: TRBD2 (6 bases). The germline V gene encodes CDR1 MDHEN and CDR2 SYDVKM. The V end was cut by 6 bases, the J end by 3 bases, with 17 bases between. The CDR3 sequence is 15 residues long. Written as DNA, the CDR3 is TGTGCCAGCAGCGAAGGCGGGGTGGGCGAAGAGACCCAGTACTTC. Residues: CASSEGGVGEETQYF.

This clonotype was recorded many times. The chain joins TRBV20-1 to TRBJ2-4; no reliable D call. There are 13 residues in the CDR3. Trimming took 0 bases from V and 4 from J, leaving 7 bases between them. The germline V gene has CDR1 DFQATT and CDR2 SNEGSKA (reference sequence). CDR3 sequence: CSARDTQKNIQYF. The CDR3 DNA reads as TGCAGTGCTAGAGACACCCAGAAAAACATTCAGTACTTC.

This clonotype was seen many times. As DNA, the CDR3 is TGTGCCAGCAGCTTAGCGGGCTCACCCTCTGAGACCCAGTACTTC. Encoded protein: CASSLAGSPSETQYF. J is TRBJ2-5 and V is TRBV7-2, with D hard to call. CDR3 length: 15 amino acids. V lost 0 bases and J 5 bases, leaving 13 bases between the germline ends. Germline lookup yields CDR1 SGHTA and CDR2 FQGNSA. The variable domain in full, completed from reference TRBV7-2 and TRBJ2-5, reads GAGVSQSPSNKVTEKGKDVELRCDPISGHTALYWYRQSLGQGLEFLIYFQGNSAPDKSGLPSDRFSAERTGGSVSTLTIQRTQQEDSAVYLCASSLAGSPSETQYFGPGTRLLVL.

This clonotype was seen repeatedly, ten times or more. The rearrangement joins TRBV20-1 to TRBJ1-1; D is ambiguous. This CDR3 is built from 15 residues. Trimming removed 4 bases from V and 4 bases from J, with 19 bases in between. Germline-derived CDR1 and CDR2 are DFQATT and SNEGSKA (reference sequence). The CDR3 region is CSATPGPPRGTEAFF. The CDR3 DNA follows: TGCAGTGCTACCCCCGGACCTCCCCGGGGCACTGAAGCTTTCTTT.